Listed below are T cell receptor beta chains from one sample, sequenced in a study of shared clonotypes between healthy human individuals. Assay: immunoSEQ multiplex PCR; the TCRdb copy retains only in-frame clones and omits some. The sample yields 2 million to 3 million clones, over 85% seen once. Specimen: naive CD4+ T cells from PBMCs. These receptors all stem from a man younger than 30 in good health. Some clones in this sample may be carry-over from other donors' samples. CDR3s include the opening cysteine and the closing phenylalanine or tryptophan. The D gene is left open where the match is weak. The size field is filled for only some rows; it gives once, few, many or a size class.

TRBJ2-7 NA TRBV11-2 TRBD2 CASSFGTSGRSWGYEQYF TGTGCCAGCAGCTTCGGGACTAGCGGGAGAAGTTGGGGTTACGAGCAGTACTTC
TRBJ2-3 NA TRBV7-3 NA CASSLLPLSTDTQYF TGTGCCAGCAGCTTACTCCCTTTATCCACAGATACGCAGTATTTT
TRBJ2-7 NA TRBV5-1 TRBD2 CASSLGGLAGGEQYF TGCGCCAGCAGCTTGGGGGGACTAGCGGGAGGCGAGCAGTACTTC
TRBJ2-7 NA TRBV6-5 NA CASSEQGGPYEQYF TGTGCCAGCTCGGAGCAGGGTGGACCCTACGAGCAGTACTTC
TRBJ1-2 NA TRBV15 NA CATSREGDFSTF TGTGCCACCAGCAGAGAGGGAGATTTTTCCACCTTC
TRBJ1-3 once TRBV5-8 NA CASSLQGTAGISGNTIYF TGTGCCAGCAGCTTGCAAGGGACGGCGGGAATCTCTGGAAACACCATATATTTT
TRBJ2-7 NA TRBV25-1 NA CASSGLVARHEQYF TGTGCCAGCAGTGGACTAGTCGCCCGTCACGAGCAGTACTTC
TRBJ2-5 NA TRBV19 TRBD1 CASRTGQEPGTQYF TGTGCCAGTAGGACGGGACAGGAGCCCGGGACCCAGTACTTC
TRBJ2-7 NA TRBV11-1 NA CASSLARATGDPNEQYF TGTGCCAGCAGCTTAGCGAGGGCAACGGGAGACCCCAACGAGCAGTACTTC
TRBJ2-5 NA TRBV25-1 TRBD2 CASSELPGTSGSETQYF TGTGCCAGCAGTGAATTACCCGGGACTAGCGGTTCAGAGACCCAGTACTTC
TRBJ1-3 NA TRBV11-2 TRBD1 CASSPTGPGNTIYF TGTGCCAGCAGCCCGACAGGGCCTGGAAACACCATATATTTT
TRBJ1-2 NA TRBV5-6 NA CASSSLGPYGYTF TGTGCCAGCAGCTCCCTGGGGCCGTATGGCTACACCTTC
TRBJ1-2 NA TRBV6-4 NA CASSDSFQKYTF TGTGCCAGCAGTGACTCGTTCCAGAAATACACCTTC
TRBJ2-2 NA TRBV19 NA CASSMRGANTGELFF TGTGCCAGTAGTATGCGCGGGGCGAACACCGGGGAGCTGTTTTTT
TRBJ1-1 NA TRBV6-5 NA CASSYHPRANTEAFF TGTGCCAGCAGTTACCACCCGAGGGCGAACACTGAAGCTTTCTTT
TRBJ2-7 NA TRBV29-1 NA CSVERVGVRTLGTYEQYF TGCAGCGTTGAAAGGGTCGGGGTGAGGACCCTCGGGACCTACGAGCAGTACTTC
TRBJ1-1 NA TRBV29-1 NA CSAAGVMNTEAFF TGCAGCGCCGCAGGGGTGATGAACACTGAAGCTTTCTTT
TRBJ2-7 NA TRBV4-3 TRBD2 CASSQGSGSLNEQYF TGCGCCAGCAGCCAGGGTAGCGGGAGTCTAAACGAGCAGTACTTC
TRBJ2-3 once TRBV28 TRBD1 CAVKDRVLADTQYF TGTGCCGTCAAGGACAGGGTACTCGCAGATACGCAGTATTTT
TRBJ1-2 NA TRBV19 NA CASSSSGGANYGYTF TGTGCCAGTAGTTCTTCAGGAGGGGCCAACTATGGCTACACCTTC
TRBJ1-4 NA TRBV5-1 NA CASSSWGIGATNEKLFF TGCGCCAGCAGCTCGTGGGGAATTGGGGCAACTAATGAAAAACTGTTTTTT
TRBJ2-3 NA TRBV7-2 NA CASSLGLAPDTQYF TGTGCCAGCAGCTTAGGGCTAGCCCCGGATACGCAGTATTTT
TRBJ2-1 NA TRBV14 NA CASSHQLFPYNEQFF TGTGCCAGCAGCCACCAGCTATTCCCCTACAATGAGCAGTTCTTC
TRBJ2-1 NA TRBV5-6 TRBD1 CASSPGTGLRHEQFF TGTGCCAGCAGCCCCGGGACAGGGCTACGGCATGAGCAGTTCTTC
TRBJ2-3 NA TRBV2 TRBD2 CASNLAGVSDTQYF TGTGCCAGCAATTTAGCGGGAGTATCAGATACGCAGTATTTT
TRBJ2-3 NA TRBV7-9 NA CASSLSGSTDTQYF TGTGCCAGCAGCTTAAGCGGGAGCACAGATACGCAGTATTTT
TRBJ1-4 NA TRBV5-1 NA CASSLGGYSTNEKLFF TGCGCCAGCAGCTTGGGTGGCTATTCAACTAATGAAAAACTGTTTTTT
TRBJ2-7 NA TRBV18 TRBD1 CASSRDRVLDEQYF TGTGCCAGCTCACGGGACAGGGTATTGGACGAGCAGTACTTC
TRBJ2-5 NA TRBV7-3 NA CASSKDRTQETQYF TGTGCCAGCAGCAAGGACAGAACACAAGAGACCCAGTACTTC
TRBJ2-7 NA TRBV30 TRBD1 CAWSARDRSIYEQYF TGTGCCTGGAGTGCCCGGGACAGGTCTATTTACGAGCAGTACTTC
TRBJ2-5 NA TRBV25-1 TRBD2 CASSGDSGRGETQYF TGTGCCAGCAGTGGGGACAGCGGGAGGGGAGAGACCCAGTACTTC
TRBJ2-6 NA TRBV11-2 NA CASSFSDSGANVLTF TGTGCCAGCAGCTTCTCTGACTCTGGGGCCAACGTCCTGACTTTC
TRBJ2-7 NA TRBV29-1 TRBD1 CSVEGTGKSSYEQYF TGCAGCGTTGAGGGGACAGGGAAAAGCTCCTACGAGCAGTACTTC
TRBJ1-2 NA TRBV7-2 NA CASSLARDGYTF TGTGCCAGCAGCTTAGCGCGGGACGGCTACACCTTC
TRBJ2-1 NA TRBV9 TRBD2 CASSLGLAGERSSYNEQFF TGTGCCAGCAGCCTAGGACTAGCGGGAGAGAGGAGCTCCTACAATGAGCAGTTCTTC
TRBJ2-1 NA TRBV7-3 NA CASSPHFEDYNEQFF TGTGCCAGCAGCCCCCATTTTGAGGACTACAATGAGCAGTTCTTC
TRBJ2-2 once TRBV19 TRBD2 CASSIVARLAEGTGELFF TGTGCCAGTAGTATAGTTGCACGACTAGCGGAGGGCACCGGGGAGCTGTTTTTT
TRBJ2-5 NA TRBV11-3 NA CASSLTNQRWETQYF TGTGCCAGCAGCTTAACAAATCAGCGCTGGGAGACCCAGTACTTC
TRBJ2-2 once TRBV21-1 NA CASSKGTSGRWAGELFF TGTGCCAGCAGCAAGGGGACTAGCGGGAGGTGGGCCGGGGAGCTGTTTTTT
TRBJ2-1 NA TRBV16 TRBD1 CASSLFRDRGNNEQFF TGTGCCAGCAGCCTTTTCCGAGACAGGGGAAACAATGAGCAGTTCTTC
TRBJ1-1 NA TRBV7-3 NA CASSADRNTEAFF TGTGCCAGCAGCGCGGACAGGAACACTGAAGCTTTCTTT
TRBJ1-1 NA TRBV12-5 NA CASGLHSRGNTEAFF TGTGCTAGTGGTTTACACAGCCGGGGGAACACTGAAGCTTTCTTT
TRBJ2-7 NA TRBV5-1 TRBD2 CASSLTSGGGEQYF TGCGCCAGCAGCTTGACTAGCGGGGGCGGGGAGCAGTACTTC
TRBJ2-3 NA TRBV28 NA CASSFFQGRTDTQYF TGTGCCAGCAGTTTCTTTCAGGGGAGGACAGATACGCAGTATTTT
TRBJ2-1 NA TRBV6-5 NA CASSYSTNYNEQFF TGTGCCAGCAGTTACTCGACAAATTACAATGAGCAGTTCTTC
TRBJ2-2 NA TRBV5-4 NA CASSLSSVNTGELFF TGTGCCAGCAGCTTGTCTTCTGTGAACACCGGGGAGCTGTTTTTT